The present TCR beta chain was sequenced within a study of blood T cells in healthy people across ages (dated by TCRdb to the mid-2010s). Regarding the complete study: In model experiments, template switching captured about one uniquely barcoded TCR beta cDNA molecule for every two T cells. To avoid experimental bias, donors of different ages were distributed randomly across sequencing lanes. Four age groups were formed from the donors: young (average around 15 years), middle-aged (around 40), aged (about 62) and long-lived (roughly 81). Two additional independent replicas of 1 million unique cDNA reads from the same blood draw were analyzed for two donors (one aged 18 to 29 and one aged 80 or older). Using deep sequencing normalized with unique cDNA molecular identifiers, the study measured how TCR beta repertoire diversity changes with age. The research as a whole found: The long-lived group showed more naive CD4+ T cells, fewer expanded clones and increased TCR diversity than the aged group, suggesting age selection. Observed TCR beta diversity per million T cells fell roughly linearly with age, and a significant reduction was already apparent by age about 38. Conclusive comparison of naive and antigen-experienced compartments was prevented by the profiling of bulk unsorted PBMCs. Donor CMV infection status was unknown, potentially confounding age-related changes in expanded clonotypes. Estimates of total diversity from one million sequenced T cells were regarded as lower bounds and underestimates. The percentage of naive T cells measured by flow cytometry correlated strongly with observed TCR beta diversity.

Remarks on this clonotype: This receptor's antigen is unknown. No base quality values were provided; no much bigger clone lies one nucleotide off.

The receptor library was made with 5' RACE. Sequencing used an Illumina HiSeq 2500. A second PCR of roughly 7 to 11 cycles was performed with a sample-barcoded 5' primer and a J-beta primer mix. A template-switch 5' adaptor carrying 12 random nucleotides introduced a unique molecular identifier onto each TCR beta cDNA molecule. At least 2.5 million CDR3-containing paired-end reads were obtained from each sample. All of the RNA was converted into first-strand cDNA using the Mint cDNA synthesis kit, with a TRBC-specific oligonucleotide serving as the primer. Following uracil-DNA glycosylase treatment, all cDNA underwent a first 18-cycle PCR with the universal primers M1SS and BC2_uni_R. In the paper's pipeline: For normalization, 1 million high-quality reads were randomly selected from each sample, with every read carrying a distinct molecular identifier. Instead of being binned into consensus sequences, reads that shared molecular identifiers were thrown out. CDR3 identification, clonotype clustering and error correction used MiTCR with a Q25 quality threshold and the strictest error-elimination algorithm. A nonparametric unseen species model with Euler transformation was used to estimate lower-bound total TCR beta diversity. TCRdb's own reprocessing of the public reads used fastp at Q25 and MiXCR and kept productive beta chains. One record per CDR3 amino acid sequence lists the most common genes and DNA. TCRdb assigned the V and J calls; the authors' analysis was not used. For this sample the table gives some 1.5 million distinct CDR3 sequences, of which 28% were detected only once. The ten largest clones capture about 7.7% of the sample.

The CDR3 contains 15 residues, cysteine and phenylalanine counted. Only the CDR3 portion is preserved as DNA: 45 bases, with reading frame beginning at the first base. V drops 0 bases and J drops 3 bases, leaving 12 bases in between. CDR1 and CDR2 (LNHNV, YYDKDF) derive from the germline V gene (reference sequence). The donors were under 40 Caucasian individuals from Russia, aged 6 to 90 years, who were systemically healthy. Roughly 9.5 milliliters of peripheral blood were drawn from each donor into EDTA-treated Vacutainer tubes. PBMCs were isolated by Ficoll-Paque density-gradient centrifugation, with at least 6 million obtained per sample. Total RNA was extracted from PBMCs with Trizol reagent, with at least 5 micrograms obtained per sample. The percentages of naive CD45RAhigh/CD27high T cells were determined by flow cytometry on a PBMC aliquot from every donor.

The rearranged chain carries TRBV15 and TRBJ2-7; no D gene is confidently identified. This receptor was identified in a young woman in good health. Sequenced input: blood. The CDR3 here reads CATSRDPGPGYEQYF. In nucleotides, the sequence is TGTGCCACCAGCAGAGACCCCGGACCCGGCTACGAGCAGTACTTC.